This record concerns one T cell receptor (beta chain) sequence. Its specificity is unknown. The sample comes from a study of shared clonotypes between healthy human individuals. Across the whole study: Researchers drew samples from two women and three men aged 18 to 49. Each donor's CD8 memory used one plate, CD8 naive two, each CD4 subset three. Study-wide points: When naive CD4 clonotypes were compared across a few donors, about 4.9% were shared.

Source study methods: Junction-only sequences produced by ImmunoSEQ had no quality scores, so filtering differed. Measured with immunoSEQ multiplex PCR; TCRdb has only the in-frame clones, and not every one. V and J calls and clone size follow that table, whereas D and trimming were derived from the DNA. The table shows over a million clones, with around 74% occurring only once. The V gene's germline CDR1 is SGHTA and CDR2 FQGNSA. Trimming pared 5 bases from V and 2 bases from J, leaving 14 bases between. The length of the CDR3 is 15 residues. This clonotype was sampled from a young man in good health. The specimen was memory CD4+ T cells sorted from blood. Subset here: CD45RA-negative fraction. This chain joins TRBV7-2 and TRBJ2-3; the D gene is possibly TRBD1 (7 bases). CDR3 protein: CASSKTGRDTDTQYF. The CDR3 coding sequence is TGTGCCAGCAGCAAGACAGGGCGGGACACAGATACGCAGTATTTT.